The clone carrying this TCR beta chain came up a few times. The antigen is unknown. This sample is drawn from a study of T cells in Graves' hyperthyroidism and ophthalmopathy. Germline CDR1 MDHEN, CDR2 SYDVKM. The V gene lost 3 bases and the J gene lost 4 bases, with 7 bases spanning the gap. The CDR3 loop spans 13 amino acids. RNA transcripts served as the template for amplifying TCR beta CDR3 regions. During a first-round RT-PCR of the TCR CDR3, the HTBI primer set was used. TCRdb used MiXCR to reprocess the multiplex PCR reads, holding one entry per CDR3 protein. The sample lists about 840,000 distinct CDR3 sequences, roughly 40% occurring once. General study findings and limits: Most thyroid-expanded clonotypes above 0.001 were also found in blood.

The chain is built from TRBV28 and TRBJ1-3, with D perhaps matching TRBD1 (5 bases). This TCR was recovered from a man younger than 30 with Graves' hyperthyroidism. Sequencing used blood. This chain's CDR3 is CASSLRTGNTIYF. DNA of the CDR3: TGTGCCAGCAGTTTGAGGACAGGAAACACCATATATTTT. Variable domain in full (rest from reference TRBV28 and TRBJ1-3): DVKVTQSSRYLVKRTGEKVFLECVQDMDHENMFWYRQDPGLGLRLIYFSYDVKMKEKGDIPEGYSVSREKKERFSLILESASTNQTSMYLCASSLRTGNTIYFGEGSWLTVV.